Each of the 5 T cell receptor beta chains below was sequenced from the same sample in a study of blood T cells in healthy people across ages. The second PCR ran roughly 7 to 11 cycles with a sample-barcoded 5' primer and J-beta primers. One entry per CDR3 protein, called by TCRdb with MiXCR from the 5' RACE reads. The data contain 1.5 million to 2 million distinct CDR3 sequences, around 50% of them seen just once; the ten biggest clones take up approximately 2.1%. The sequenced material came from blood. The origin of the receptors is a woman between 40 and 50 years old in good health.

The chain joins TRBV6-6 to TRBJ2-5; unclear D gene. The CDR3 length is 13 residues. Germline values: CDR1 MNHNY, CDR2 SVGAGI (reference sequence). V lost 7 bases and J lost 2, with 11 bases in between. CDR3 bases: TGTGCCAGCAACAACTTACAGCAAGAGACCCAGTACTTC. Protein product: CASNNLQQETQYF.

At least ten counts were recorded for this clonotype. This chain links TRBV7-2 with TRBJ2-3, with D unresolved. CDR1 is SGHTA and CDR2 is FQGNSA in the germline V gene. CDR3 size: 12 residues. V was pared by 3 bases and J by 6 bases, with 7 bases between. CDR3 DNA: TGTGCCAGCAGCTTGTACGGGGATACGCAGTATTTT. It translates to CASSLYGDTQYF.

The chain uses TRBV28 and TRBJ1-2; 8 positions agree with TRBD1. Germline V lookup: CDR1 MDHEN, CDR2 SYDVKM. This CDR3 has 14 residues. V gave up 8 bases and J gave up 3 bases; unmatched junction bases: 8. CDR3 bases: TGTGCCAGCGAGACAGGGGATTCTTACTATGGCTACACCTTC. Translating it yields CASETGDSYYGYTF.

The V call is TRBV29-1, the J call TRBJ2-7; TRBD1 is a possible D gene (7 bases). CDR1 is SQVTM and CDR2 is ANQGSEA in the germline V gene. The CDR3 has 13 amino acids. Between the trimmed V and J ends, which lost 5 bases and 4 bases, there was a span of 15 bases. The CDR3 spells CSVRSGGRYEQYF. The CDR3 bases are TGCAGCGTTAGGTCAGGGGGGAGGTACGAGCAGTACTTC.

The chain is built from TRBV28 and TRBJ1-2; D might be TRBD1 (6 bases). From germline, CDR1 is MDHEN and CDR2 SYDVKM. The CDR3 consists of 15 residues. Trimming left V 6 bases short and J 4 bases short, with 18 bases between. DNA for the CDR3: TGTGCCAGCAGCCCACCTGACAGGTCGGGCTATGGCTACACCTTC. It is translated as CASSPPDRSGYGYTF.